This is a list of T cell receptor beta chains from one sample in a study of T-cell reconstitution after alpha-beta-depleted transplantation in children. Via MiXCR, TCRdb re-called the PCR reads, giving one row per CDR3 protein. This repertoire shows 200,000 or so distinct CDR3 sequences, 6.3% found once; its top ten account for 4.5%. Sequences were derived from PBMCs, sampled before TCRalphabeta/CD19-depleted stem cell transplant. These TCRs come from a girl in the first two years of life with combined immunodeficiency, due to receive a stem cell transplant. Each CDR3 is given without its conserved first and last residue. Fields, in order: V gene, J gene, CDR3 protein.

TRBV12-3/TRBV12-4	TRBJ2-7	ASRRSNYEQY
TRBV19	TRBJ1-4	ASHTGGWVEKLF
TRBV29-1	TRBJ2-1	SVTGGRGSYNEQF
TRBV2	TRBJ2-7	ASRQIYEQY
TRBV7-2	TRBJ2-3	ASSLGGAVTDTQY
TRBV6-5	TRBJ2-5	ASGLTAYQETQY
TRBV27	TRBJ1-5	ASSFSGDNQPQH
TRBV9	TRBJ2-3	ASSVEGLGDTQY
TRBV7-3	TRBJ2-3	ASSLFGDSSTDTQY
TRBV21-1	TRBJ1-1	ASSRDRVGLTTEAF
TRBV5-1	TRBJ1-2	ASSFDGYT
TRBV4-3	TRBJ1-2	ASSQGRSYGYT
TRBV7-2	TRBJ2-1	ASSLEIIEWNEQF
TRBV27	TRBJ2-7	ASRFSGGGIEQY
TRBV10-3	TRBJ1-5	AISEAGYNQPQH
TRBV12-5	TRBJ1-1	ASGLGGSLTEAF
TRBV7-9	TRBJ2-3	ASSQSRDTDTQY
TRBV20-1	TRBJ2-5	SASTLGWQETQY
TRBV20-1	TRBJ2-7	SARDPGYSSYEQY
TRBV9	TRBJ2-3	ASSLGGADTQY
TRBV24-1	TRBJ2-2	ATRLGANTGELF
TRBV28	TRBJ2-7	ASSLEVTAYEQY
TRBV9	TRBJ2-5	ASSVEGRPQETQY
TRBV6-2/TRBV6-3	TRBJ1-1	ASSFPPGRAEAF
TRBV12-3/TRBV12-4	TRBJ2-7	ASSWVLPGQPSYEQY
TRBV7-8	TRBJ2-1	ASSYYRFSSYNEQF
TRBV28	TRBJ2-7	ASSPRIGTLYRPRVYEQY
TRBV15	TRBJ2-5	ASARTQEGETQY
TRBV24-1	TRBJ2-4	ATSPFNIQY
TRBV28	TRBJ2-2	ASSPGTFNTGELF
TRBV6-2/TRBV6-3	TRBJ2-7	ASSPPMRTLAHYEQY
TRBV11-3	TRBJ2-1	ASSPPSSGRGEQF
TRBV20-1	TRBJ2-6	SARDYRGPSSGANVLT
TRBV7-8	TRBJ2-7	ASSPDPYEQY
TRBV3-1	TRBJ2-1	ASSQDPRSSYNEQF
TRBV29-1	TRBJ1-1	SVVSLNTEAF
TRBV20-1	TRBJ2-6	SASVAGACSGANVLT
TRBV6-1	TRBJ2-3	ASSPVSGVTDTQY
TRBV6-2/TRBV6-3	TRBJ1-5	ASRGPRTQH
TRBV14	TRBJ2-6	ASSQPSESGANVLT
TRBV4-2	TRBJ2-7	ASSRVSDAYEQY
TRBV11-2	TRBJ1-6	ASSSGRLNSPLH
TRBV12-3/TRBV12-4	TRBJ2-5	ASSLILRETQY
TRBV4-3	TRBJ2-3	ASSQESRFTDTQY